Included here is one T cell receptor beta chain sequence, with context. Its target is not known. These data originate in a study of OX40 agonist ivuxolimab in advanced cancers. Study background: Clinicians treated patients with ivuxolimab, an agonistic anti-OX40 (CD134) antibody.

Whole-study results and caveats: Dosing at 0.1 to 3.0 mg/kg was accompanied by clonal expansion of CD4+ and CD8+ blood T cells by week 6. Relative to CD4+ cells, CD8+ T cells on average had more expanded clones. Expansion of clones was among the lowest in partial responders at 0.1-3.0 mg/kg.

Sequencing was performed with immunoSEQ multiplex PCR; in TCRdb, only in-frame clones are kept and a portion is missing. The profile shows approximately 91,000 clones, roughly 89% of them singletons. The V gene's germline CDR1 is SGHNT and CDR2 YYREEE (reference sequence). Trimming removed 2 bases from V and 2 bases from J, with 10 bases in between. The CDR3 spans 14 residues. The chain joins TRBV5-4 to TRBJ2-5, with a possible D match to TRBD2 (6 bases). This sequence originates from an adult with an advanced solid tumor such as melanoma, head and neck, liver or kidney cancer. Specimen: CD4+ or CD8+ T cells sorted from blood, collected in a trial of the OX40 agonist ivuxolimab. The CDR3: CASSFTRGQETQYF. As DNA, the CDR3 is TGTGCCAGCAGCTTCACACGGGGGCAAGAGACCCAGTACTTC.